This T cell receptor (beta chain) stems from a study of blood T cell repertoires in COVID-19. Assay: immunoSEQ multiplex PCR; the TCRdb copy retains only in-frame clones and omits some. The data contain 190,000 or so clones, approximately 90% of them singletons. The CDR3 has 11 residues. The V end lost 1 base, the J end lost 6 bases, and 4 bases lay between the germline ends. The V gene's germline CDR1 is SGHVS and CDR2 FNYEAQ. The origin of this receptor is a man between 18 and 29 years old with acute COVID-19. The sample taken for sequencing was PBMCs or T cells enriched from blood (not recorded which). The V call is TRBV7-6, the J call TRBJ2-7, with no clear D. CDR3 in amino acids: CASSLDSEQYF. CDR3 DNA sequence: TGTGCCAGCAGCTTAGACTCCGAGCAGTACTTC.